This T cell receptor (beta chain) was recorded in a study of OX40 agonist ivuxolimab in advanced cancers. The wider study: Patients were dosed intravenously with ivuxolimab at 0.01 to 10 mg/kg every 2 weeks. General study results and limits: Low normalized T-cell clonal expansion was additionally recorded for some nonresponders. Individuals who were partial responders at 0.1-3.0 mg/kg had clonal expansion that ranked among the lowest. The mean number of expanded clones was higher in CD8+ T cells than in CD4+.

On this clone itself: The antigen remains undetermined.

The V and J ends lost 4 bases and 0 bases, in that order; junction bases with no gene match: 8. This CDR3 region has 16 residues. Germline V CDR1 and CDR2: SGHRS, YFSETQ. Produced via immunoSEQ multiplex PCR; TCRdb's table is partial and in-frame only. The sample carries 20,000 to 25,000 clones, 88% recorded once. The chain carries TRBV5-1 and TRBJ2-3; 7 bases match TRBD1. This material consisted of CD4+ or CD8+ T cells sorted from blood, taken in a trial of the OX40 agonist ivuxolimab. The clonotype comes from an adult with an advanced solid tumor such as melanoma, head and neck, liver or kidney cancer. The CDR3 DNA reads TGCGCCAGCAGCCTACAAGACAGGGCCAGCACAGATACGCAGTATTTT. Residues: CASSLQDRASTDTQYF.